This is a list of T cell receptor beta chains from one sample in a study of blood T cells in healthy people across ages. TCRdb ran MiXCR on the 5' RACE reads and lists one entry per CDR3 protein. In the table there are fewer than 900,000 distinct CDR3 sequences, around half of which are singletons. The sample comprised blood. These receptors all come from a woman in her sixties or seventies in good health. Both conserved end residues are part of each CDR3.

v_call	cdr3_aa
TRBV20-1	CSASGGLAGVYNEQFF
TRBV28	CASSLQQDSYEQYF
TRBV20-1	CSARDRKGSYEQYF
TRBV28	CASIKGLAGVGEQYF
TRBV28	CASSYYTGSTNEKLFF
TRBV30	CAWGATNEKLFF
TRBV7-2	CASSLAAGGFWNTEAFF
TRBV7-7	CTSSPTAGDSHEQFF
TRBV2	CASGKSGGNQPQHF
TRBV29-1	CSVGQGLDGELFF
TRBV18	CASSPSGMETQYF
TRBV7-6	CASSLGPDPGTQYF
TRBV20-1	CSAYPSGSRHNNEQFF
TRBV2	CASRRDRPIYQPQHF
TRBV6-5	CASSSSGVSYEQYF
TRBV20-1	CSARRGGSAYNEQFF
TRBV6-2/TRBV6-3	CASSYLLGQGSYEQYF
TRBV20-1	CSAGRTEAFF
TRBV4-2	CASSSVAGYSETQYF
TRBV6-5	CASSKQGRNEQFF
TRBV4-1	CASSQGIGAGETQYF
TRBV6-5	CASRPTSVLTDTQYF
TRBV6-2/TRBV6-3	CTSSLQGSRPGELFF
TRBV12-3/TRBV12-4	CASREPGLGPLRVDTQYF
TRBV4-3	CASSQKGQGATNEKLFF
TRBV7-2	CASSVARENYEQFF
TRBV28	CASSPRVGALVREKLFF
TRBV7-2	CASRFRGLGTEAFF
TRBV7-2	CASSQPVGSYNEQFF
TRBV24-1	CATSDWEYEQFF
TRBV11-2	CASGVASYNEQFF
TRBV5-1	CASSFATSGGETQYF
TRBV5-1	CASSLEAGSNAQYF
TRBV27	CASSQNSGGYEQYF
TRBV20-1	CSASLWSRGPFF
TRBV12-5	CASGTGRETQYF
TRBV30	CAWSDNPGLSSPLHF
TRBV15	CATSRAVRTGETDTQYF
TRBV4-3	CASSQLGFRGGTEAFF
TRBV20-1	CSAASGTYNEQFF
TRBV10-3	CAISDTKRSTYEQYF
TRBV5-1	CANSLALEAGIQFF
TRBV19	CASSGLRGSSYNEQFF
TRBV25-1	CASSEAARGYEQYF